This T cell receptor (beta chain) is from a study of OX40 agonist ivuxolimab in advanced cancers. Study-level points and caveats: At 0.1 to 3.0 mg/kg, clonal expansion of CD4+ and CD8+ blood T cells had occurred by week 6.

Sampling of blood occurred at baseline, cycle 4 day 1, and cycle 7 day 1. As regards this clone: Its antigen is still unknown. The junction differs from germline at one of its ends, possibly a read error.

Per germline, CDR1 SSHAT and CDR2 FNYEAQ (reference sequence). This CDR3 has 17 residues. The data were produced by immunoSEQ multiplex PCR, yet TCRdb's version contains in-frame clones alone and is incomplete. This sample has about 120,000 clones; roughly nine tenths occur once, and the top ten carry around 0.55%. Sequences were derived from CD4+ or CD8+ T cells sorted from blood, sampled in a trial of the OX40 agonist ivuxolimab. V gene TRBV7-7 combines with J gene TRBJ2-7, with 14 bases matching TRBD2. The receptor was derived from an adult with an advanced solid tumor such as melanoma, head and neck, liver or kidney cancer. The CDR3 sequence: CASSQSRLAGGFVEQYF. The CDR3 DNA sequence: TGTGCTAGCAGCCAGAGCAGACTAGCGGGGGGGTTTGTCGAGCAGTACTTC.